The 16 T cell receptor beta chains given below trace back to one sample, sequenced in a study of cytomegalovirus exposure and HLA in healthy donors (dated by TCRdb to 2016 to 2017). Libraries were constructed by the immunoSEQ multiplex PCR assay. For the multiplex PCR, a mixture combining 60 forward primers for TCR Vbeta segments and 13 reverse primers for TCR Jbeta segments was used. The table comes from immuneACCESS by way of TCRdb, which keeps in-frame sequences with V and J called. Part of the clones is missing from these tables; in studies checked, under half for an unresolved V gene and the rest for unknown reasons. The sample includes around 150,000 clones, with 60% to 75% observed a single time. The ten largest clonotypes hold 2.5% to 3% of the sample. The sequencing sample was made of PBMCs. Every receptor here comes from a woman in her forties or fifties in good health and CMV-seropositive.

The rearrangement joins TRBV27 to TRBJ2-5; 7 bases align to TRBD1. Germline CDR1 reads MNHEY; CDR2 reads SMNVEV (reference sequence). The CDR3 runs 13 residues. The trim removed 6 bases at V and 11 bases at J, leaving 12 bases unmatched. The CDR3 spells CASRREGQFKQYF. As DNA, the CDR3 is TGTGCCAGCAGAAGAGAGGGACAGTTCAAGCAGTACTTC.

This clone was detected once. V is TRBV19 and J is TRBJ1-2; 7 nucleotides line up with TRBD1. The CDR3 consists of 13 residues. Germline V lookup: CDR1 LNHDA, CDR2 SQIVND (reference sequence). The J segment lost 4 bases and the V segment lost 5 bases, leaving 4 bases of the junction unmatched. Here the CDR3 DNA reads TGTGCCAGTAGTCTGGACAGGACCTATGGCTACACCTTC. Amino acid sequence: CASSLDRTYGYTF.

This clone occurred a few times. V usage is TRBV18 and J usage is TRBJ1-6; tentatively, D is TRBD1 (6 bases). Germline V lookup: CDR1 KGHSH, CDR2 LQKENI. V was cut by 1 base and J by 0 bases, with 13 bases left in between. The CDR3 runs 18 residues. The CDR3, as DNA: TGTGCCAGCTCACCACAGGGGGTGCTAAGCTCCTATAATTCACCCCTCCACTTT. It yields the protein CASSPQGVLSSYNSPLHF.

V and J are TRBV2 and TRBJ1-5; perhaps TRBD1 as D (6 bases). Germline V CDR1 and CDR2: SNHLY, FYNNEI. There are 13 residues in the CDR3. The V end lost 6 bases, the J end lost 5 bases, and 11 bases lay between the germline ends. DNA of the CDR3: TGTGCCAGCAGGAAAGGGGGGGATCAGCCCCAGCATTTT. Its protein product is CASRKGGDQPQHF.

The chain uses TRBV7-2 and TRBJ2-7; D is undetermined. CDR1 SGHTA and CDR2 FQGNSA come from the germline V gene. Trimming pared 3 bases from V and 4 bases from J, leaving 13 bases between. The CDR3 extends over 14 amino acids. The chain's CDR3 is CASSLVALRYEQYF. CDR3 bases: TGTGCCAGCAGCTTGGTAGCCTTGAGGTACGAGCAGTACTTC.

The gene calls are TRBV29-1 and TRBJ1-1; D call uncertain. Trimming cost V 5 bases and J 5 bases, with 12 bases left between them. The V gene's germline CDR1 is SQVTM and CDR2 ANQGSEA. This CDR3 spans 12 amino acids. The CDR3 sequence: CSVLEGGTEAFF. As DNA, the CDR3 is TGCAGCGTTCTGGAGGGAGGGACTGAAGCTTTCTTT.

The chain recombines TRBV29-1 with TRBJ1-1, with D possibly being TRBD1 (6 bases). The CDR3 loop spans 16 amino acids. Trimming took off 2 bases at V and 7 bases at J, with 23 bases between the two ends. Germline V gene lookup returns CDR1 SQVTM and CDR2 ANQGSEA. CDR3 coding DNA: TGCAGCGTTGAAACAGGGAAACAATTTGTGGCAGGTGAAGCTTTCTTT. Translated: CSVETGKQFVAGEAFF. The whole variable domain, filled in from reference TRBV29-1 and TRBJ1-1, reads SAVISQKPSRDICQRGTSLTIQCQVDSQVTMMFWYRQQPGQSLTLIATANQGSEATYESGFVIDKFPISRPNLTFSTLTVSNMSPEDSSIYLCSVETGKQFVAGEAFFGQGTRLTVV.

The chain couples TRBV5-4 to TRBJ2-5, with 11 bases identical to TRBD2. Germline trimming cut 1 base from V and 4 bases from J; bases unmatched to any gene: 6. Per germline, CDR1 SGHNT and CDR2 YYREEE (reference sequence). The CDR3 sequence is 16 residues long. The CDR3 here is CASSLLAGGLGETQYF. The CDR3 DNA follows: TGTGCCAGCAGCTTGCTAGCGGGGGGCCTAGGAGAGACCCAGTACTTC.

The CDR3 loop reads CASSLGGTVMNTEAFF. CDR3 DNA: TGTGCCAGCAGCCTGGGTGGGACAGTAATGAACACTGAAGCTTTCTTT. This rearrangement joins TRBV5-4 to TRBJ1-1; TRBD1 agrees at 7 bases. The CDR3 spans 16 residues. V lost 4 bases to trimming and J lost 0 bases; unmatched junction nucleotides: 9. Germline CDR1 reads SGHNT; CDR2 reads YYREEE (reference sequence).

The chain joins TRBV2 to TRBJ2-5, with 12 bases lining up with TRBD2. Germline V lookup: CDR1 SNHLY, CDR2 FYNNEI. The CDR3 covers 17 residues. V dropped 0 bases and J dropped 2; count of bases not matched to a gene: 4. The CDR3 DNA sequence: TGTGCCAGCAGTGAAGCGCTCACTAGCGGGGGGCAAGAGACCCAGTACTTC. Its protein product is CASSEALTSGGQETQYF.

This chain's CDR3 is CASSQALQRGAFF. The CDR3 DNA reads TGCGCCAGCAGCCAAGCCCTACAGAGAGGGGCTTTCTTT. The chain carries TRBV4-1 and TRBJ1-1; D unclear. The CDR3 is 13 residues long. CDR1 MGHRA and CDR2 YSYEKL come from the germline V gene. Trimming pared 1 base from V and 11 bases from J, leaving 14 bases between.

The CDR3 DNA follows: TGCAGCGCCTCGGACAGGCAGGTCCAGCAGTACTTC. This sequence encodes CSASDRQVQQYF. The V call is TRBV29-1, the J call TRBJ2-7, with TRBD1 identical over 7 bases. The CDR3 is 12 amino acids. V lost 7 bases, J lost 8 bases, and 11 bases stayed unmatched. Germline CDR1 is SQVTM and CDR2 is ANQGSEA.

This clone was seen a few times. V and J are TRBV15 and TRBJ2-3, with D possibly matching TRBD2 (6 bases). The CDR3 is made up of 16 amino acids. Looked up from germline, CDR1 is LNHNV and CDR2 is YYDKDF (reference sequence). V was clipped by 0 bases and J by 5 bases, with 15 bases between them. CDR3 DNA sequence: TGTGCCACCAGCAGAGATTTGGGGGGTGTGGGAGATACGCAGTATTTT. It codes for CATSRDLGGVGDTQYF.

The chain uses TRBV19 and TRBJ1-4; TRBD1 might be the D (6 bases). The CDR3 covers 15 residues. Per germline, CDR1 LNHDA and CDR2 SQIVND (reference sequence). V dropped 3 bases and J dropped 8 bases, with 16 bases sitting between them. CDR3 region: CASSISTGLREKLFF. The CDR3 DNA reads TGTGCCAGTAGTATTTCGACAGGTCTAAGAGAAAAACTGTTTTTT.

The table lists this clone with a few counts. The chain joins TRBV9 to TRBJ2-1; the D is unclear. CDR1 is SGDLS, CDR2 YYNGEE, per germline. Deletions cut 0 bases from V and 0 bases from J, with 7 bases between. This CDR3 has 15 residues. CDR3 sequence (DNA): TGTGCCAGCAGCGTAGACTGGAGCTCCTACAATGAGCAGTTCTTC. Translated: CASSVDWSSYNEQFF.

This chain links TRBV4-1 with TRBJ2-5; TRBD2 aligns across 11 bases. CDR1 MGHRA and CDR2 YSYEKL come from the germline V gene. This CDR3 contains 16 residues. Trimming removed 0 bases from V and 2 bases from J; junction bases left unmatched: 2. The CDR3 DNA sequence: TGCGCCAGCAGCCAAGATCTAGCGGGGGGACAAGAGACCCAGTACTTC. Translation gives CASSQDLAGGQETQYF.